This T cell receptor (beta chain) was sequenced for a study of metastatic and nonmetastatic thyroid tumors. The entire patient cohort was treatment-naive prior to thyroid surgery. How the authors handled the data: The study took CDR3 differences across clinicopathological groups and made a distant-metastasis classifier for papillary thyroid cancer from them. With MiXCR, TCRdb reprocessed the PCR reads. The V and J calls were determined by TCRdb, not by the authors. Found here are under 20,000 clones, about 33% of them singletons; the top ten hold approximately 17%. The germline CDR1 and CDR2 sequences are SGHTA and FQGTGA. This CDR3 comprises 13 residues. The V and J ends lost 2 bases and 8 bases respectively, with 9 bases between them.

This rearrangement joins TRBV7-3 to TRBJ1-4; D uncertain. Specimen: tumor tissue. The receptor was isolated from a female donor with papillary thyroid cancer or a benign thyroid nodule (not recorded which). Some clones in this sample may be carry-over from other donors' samples. CDR3 in amino acids: CASSLQSGEKLFF. The CDR3 DNA sequence: TGTGCCAGCAGCTTACAATCGGGGGAAAAACTGTTTTTT.